The 8 T cell receptor beta chains listed next were all sequenced from one sample in a study of blood T cell repertoires in COVID-19. TCRdb's table, derived via immunoSEQ multiplex PCR, lists solely in-frame clones and lacks some. This table has over 150,000 clones, about 86% appearing once. The specimen sequenced was peripheral blood. These receptors all stem from a man aged 45 to 65 with active or convalescent COVID-19.

The rearrangement uses TRBV6-5 and TRBJ1-4, with D maybe TRBD1 (5 bases). Trimming removed 7 bases at V and 5 bases at J, with 14 bases between. Germline V CDR1 and CDR2: MNHEY, SVGAGI. The CDR3 is 14 residues long. For the CDR3, the DNA is TGTGCCAGCACTAGGGGTGGGGGGAATGAAAAACTGTTTTTT. Amino acids: CASTRGGGNEKLFF.

This chain uses TRBV5-1 with TRBJ1-1; 11 bases agree with TRBD1. Germline V CDR1 and CDR2: SGHRS, YFSETQ. This CDR3 has 15 amino acids. The trim removed 4 bases at V and 1 base at J, leaving 3 bases unmatched. In nucleotides, the CDR3 is TGCGCCAGCAGCCGGACAGGGGGCCAGAACACTGAAGCTTTCTTT. Encoded protein: CASSRTGGQNTEAFF.

The chain has TRBV11-3 and TRBJ1-2; 8 nucleotides match TRBD1. This CDR3 comprises 13 residues. CDR1 is SGHNT, CDR2 YENEEA, per germline. V shed 5 bases, J shed 4 bases, and the junction held 3 bases outside the gene matches. CDR3 coding DNA: TGTGCCAGCAGCCTCGGACAGGGCTATGGCTACACCTTC. Its translation is CASSLGQGYGYTF.

The V call is TRBV27, the J call TRBJ2-1; 9 bases are a match to TRBD1. This CDR3 spans 15 amino acids. Germline CDR1 is MNHEY and CDR2 is SMNVEV (reference sequence). The J segment lost 2 bases and the V segment lost 8 bases, leaving 7 bases of the junction unmatched. As DNA, the CDR3 is TGTGCCAGCCACTCCGGGACAGGGCCCTACAATGAGCAGTTCTTC. It encodes CASHSGTGPYNEQFF.

CDR3 bases: TGTGCCAGTAGCCCCCGGTCGGAGAGCCTAAACACTGAAGCTTTCTTT. Protein sequence: CASSPRSESLNTEAFF. This chain joins TRBV19 and TRBJ1-1; D unclear. Trimming removed 6 bases from V and 2 bases from J, with 19 bases in between. Germline V lookup: CDR1 LNHDA, CDR2 SQIVND (reference sequence). The CDR3 extends over 16 amino acids.

This clone showed up just once. This sequence joins TRBV5-1 and TRBJ1-1; tentative D call: TRBD1 (5 bases). In germline, CDR1 is SGHRS, CDR2 YFSETQ. The CDR3 runs to 14 residues. Trimming took 2 bases from V and 1 from J, leaving 9 bases between them. DNA of the CDR3: TGCGCCAGCAGCTTTGCGGACACGAACACTGAAGCTTTCTTT. It specifies CASSFADTNTEAFF.

The gene calls are TRBV3-1 (or the pseudogene TRBV3-2) and TRBJ2-7; 7 positions agree with TRBD1. V was pared by 2 bases and J by 6 bases, with 4 bases of the junction left unmatched. CDR1 is LGHDT and CDR2 is YNNKEL in the germline V gene (reference sequence). This CDR3 spans 13 amino acids. The CDR3 region has the DNA TGTGCCAGCAGCCAACTAGGGGGCTCCGAGCAGTACTTC. Protein product: CASSQLGGSEQYF.

The V gene is TRBV19, the J gene TRBJ2-3; 9 bases line up with TRBD2. Germline V gene lookup returns CDR1 LNHDA and CDR2 SQIVND (reference sequence). V shed 1 base, J shed 0 bases, and the junction held 8 bases outside the gene matches. The CDR3 is 18 residues long. For the CDR3, the DNA is TGTGCCAGTAGTATAGGACTAGCGGCCATATCTAGCACAGATACGCAGTATTTT. Its translation: CASSIGLAAISSTDTQYF.